The 11 T cell receptor beta chains below were found in one sample sequenced in a study of regulatory T cells in long-lasting Graves disease (dated by TCRdb to 2020 to 2023). Library creation used multiplex PCR. The reads were generated on an Illumina HiSeq 4000. TCR beta libraries were built with iRepertoire HTBI primers and Arm-PCR amplification of CDR3 regions. TCRdb applied fastp at Q25 and MiXCR to the public reads, then kept only in-frame beta chains. One record per CDR3 amino acid sequence lists the most common genes and DNA. The sample table records a few hundred thousand distinct CDR3 sequences; 21% of these occur just once. The ten largest make up roughly 13% of the sample. The intended sense of this specimen's time point label: persistent/refractory GD, antithyroid drugs over 5 years with positive TRAb. RNA was extracted from PBMCs in TRIzol for both TCR sequencing and RNA sequencing. This material consisted of peripheral blood mononuclear cells (PBMCs), taken when the disease was refractory, from a patient treated with antithyroid drugs. The receptor source for this set is a female donor with Graves disease.

This chain connects TRBV6-8 to TRBJ2-2; the match to TRBD2 covers 7 bases. The CDR3 is 14 residues long. Looked up from germline, CDR1 is MNHGY and CDR2 is SAAAGT. J was trimmed by 6 bases and V by 6 bases; bases with no gene match: 7. Written as DNA, the CDR3 is TGTGCCAGCAGCCGCGGGAGTGGTTCCGGGGAGCTGTTTTTT. Protein product: CASSRGSGSGELFF.

Only one count was recorded for this clonotype. The chain has TRBV6-2 or TRBV6-3 and TRBJ1-5; perhaps TRBD1 as D (5 bases). Germline CDR1 and CDR2: MNHEY and SVGEGT. V lost 2 bases to trimming and J lost 11 bases, with 13 bases between them. This CDR3 is 13 amino acids long. CDR3 in DNA: TGTGCCAGCAGTTACCGGGGGGGTGGGTCCCAGCATTTT. As protein: CASSYRGGGSQHF.

The rearrangement links TRBV4-1 to TRBJ1-1, with D possibly being TRBD1 (5 bases). The CDR3 totals 14 residues. Germline V lookup: CDR1 MGHRA, CDR2 YSYEKL. Trimming stripped 6 bases from V and 1 base from J, with 12 bases between. The CDR3 here is CASRGTLKNTEAFF. CDR3 nucleotide sequence: TGCGCCAGCAGGGGGACCCTGAAGAACACTGAAGCTTTCTTT.

This clonotype turned up a few times. V is TRBV29-1 and J is TRBJ2-5; D possibly corresponds to TRBD1 (6 bases). Trimming removed 3 bases at V and 4 bases at J, with 18 bases between. CDR3 length equals 15 residues. Germline-derived CDR1 and CDR2 are SQVTM and ANQGSEA. This CDR3 reads CSVDMGQGNGETQYF. The CDR3 DNA reads as TGCAGCGTTGATATGGGGCAGGGGAATGGAGAGACCCAGTACTTC.

This chain links TRBV27 with TRBJ1-3; D unresolved. Trimming removed 0 bases at V and 0 bases at J, with 6 bases between. This CDR3 has 15 residues. Germline CDR1 reads MNHEY; CDR2 reads SMNVEV (reference sequence). The CDR3 loop reads CASSLSAYSGNTIYF. The CDR3 DNA sequence: TGTGCCAGCAGTTTATCGGCCTACTCTGGAAACACCATATATTTT.

This clonotype was detected ten times or more. CDR3 DNA: TGTGCCAGCAGTTTTAGGACAGGGTATCAGCCCCAGCATTTT. It is translated as CASSFRTGYQPQHF. The rearrangement links TRBV28 to TRBJ1-5; TRBD1 aligns across 8 bases. The V and J ends lost 3 bases and 5 bases, in that order; junction bases with no gene match: 3. Germline loops: CDR1 MDHEN, CDR2 SYDVKM. There are 14 residues in the CDR3.

Turning to this clonotype: Given a much more abundant clone one base away, this may be a read error. The chain uses TRBV6-2 or TRBV6-3 and TRBJ2-7, with D possibly TRBD1 on 5 matching bases. Germline CDR1 MNHEY, CDR2 SVGEGT. V was shortened by 2 bases and J by 5 bases, with 10 bases between the two germline ends. This CDR3 is 13 amino acids long. CDR3 protein: CASSYASGNEQYF. CDR3 bases: TGTGCCAGCAGTTACGCGTCAGGGAACGAGCAGTACTTC.

This clonotype was counted many times. The chain couples TRBV29-1 to TRBJ2-2; no reliable D call. The CDR3 spans 10 residues. Germline CDR1 and CDR2: SQVTM and ANQGSEA. V gave up 3 bases and J gave up 7 bases, with 3 bases separating them. The CDR3: CSVDDGELFF. The CDR3 DNA is TGCAGCGTTGATGACGGGGAGCTGTTTTTT.

This clonotype was observed many times. The V call is TRBV10-2, the J call TRBJ1-6, with 10 bases matching TRBD1. After removal of 4 bases from V and 7 bases from J, the junction contained 4 bases not matched to a gene. The length of the CDR3 is 15 residues. Germline V gene data show CDR1 as WSHSY and CDR2 as SAAADI. CDR3 DNA sequence: TGCGCCAGCAGTGCGGCGACAGGGGGCAATTCACCCCTCCACTTT. Its translation: CASSAATGGNSPLHF.

This rearrangement joins TRBV7-9 to TRBJ2-5; the D gene could be TRBD1 or TRBD2 (5 bases each). The J call may be in error: the DNA end matches TRBJ2-7 better. This CDR3 has 13 residues. Germline V CDR1 and CDR2: SEHNR, FQNEAQ (reference sequence). CDR3 residues: CASSLVGDDEQYF. For the CDR3, the DNA is TGTGCCAGCAGCCTAGTAGGGGACGACGAGCAGTACTTC.

In its sample, this clonotype was seen many times. The V call is TRBV27, the J call TRBJ1-3; D is perhaps TRBD1 (6 bases). The V and J ends lost 5 bases and 0 bases respectively, with 11 bases between them. Germline lookup yields CDR1 MNHEY and CDR2 SMNVEV (reference sequence). This CDR3 comprises 15 residues. CDR3 sequence: CASSPDRSSGNTIYF. CDR3 coding DNA: TGTGCCAGCAGTCCCGACAGGAGCTCTGGAAACACCATATATTTT.